These 21 T cell receptor beta chains share one sample of origin, sequenced in a study of T cells in Graves' hyperthyroidism and ophthalmopathy (dated by TCRdb to about 2019). To prepare the library, multiplex PCR was applied. The listed sequencing device is Illumina HiSeq 2000. The TCR beta CDR3 regions were amplified from RNA transcripts. A first-round RT-PCR of the TCR CDR3 used the HTBI primer set with the Qiagen OneStep RT-PCR kit. In TCRdb, the public reads were trimmed at Q25 with fastp and aligned with MiXCR, with productive beta chains retained. Rows matching on CDR3 protein sequence are summarized as one entry with the most common DNA and genes. This sample comprises fewer than 800,000 distinct CDR3 sequences, 16% of them detected only once. The top ten hold approximately 8.4% of the sample. The specimen was blood. Receptors originate from a man in his late teens or twenties with Graves' hyperthyroidism.

There are a few counts of this clonotype. The chain carries TRBV7-4 and TRBJ2-7; TRBD2 agrees at 8 bases. The CDR3 totals 16 residues. Per germline, CDR1 SGHVT and CDR2 SQSDAQ. V shed 1 base and J 0 bases; nucleotides not matched to a gene: 5. CDR3 in amino acids: CASSLVVAGSSYEQYF. The CDR3 bases are TGTGCCAGCAGCTTAGTAGTAGCGGGGAGCTCCTACGAGCAGTACTTC.

The chain links TRBV28 to TRBJ1-4; unclear D gene. V shed 7 bases and J shed 6 bases, with 9 bases lying between them. The CDR3 runs to 12 residues. CDR1 is MDHEN, CDR2 SYDVKM, per germline. In DNA, the CDR3 is TGTGCCAGCAACCTAAGGGATGAAAAACTGTTTTTT. Its translation: CASNLRDEKLFF.

This clonotype was observed a few times. The chain is built from TRBV11-2 and TRBJ1-3; 9 bases match TRBD1. J gave up 5 bases and V 6 bases, and 11 bases lay outside the gene matches. The CDR3 runs to 16 residues. Germline CDR1 is SGHAT and CDR2 is FQNNGV. Here the CDR3 DNA reads TGTGCCAGCAGTGCAGATGCGGGACAGGGCCGAAACACCATATATTTT. It translates to CASSADAGQGRNTIYF.

The chain is built from TRBV15 and TRBJ2-1; TRBD1 agrees at 10 bases. Losses at the gene ends were 0 bases for V and 8 bases for J; bases not matched to a gene: 7. From germline, CDR1 is LNHNV and CDR2 YYDKDF (reference sequence). The CDR3 is 16 amino acids. The DNA for the CDR3 is TGTGCCACCAGCAGAGATGGGGACAGGGGACAGTATGAGCAGTTCTTC. Translation: CATSRDGDRGQYEQFF.

The chain recombines TRBV5-1 with TRBJ2-7, with TRBD2 as a possible D gene (6 bases). V was cut by 5 bases and J by 0 bases, with 15 bases left in between. The CDR3 has 15 residues. Germline V gene data show CDR1 as SGHRS and CDR2 as YFSETQ. CDR3 region: CASSVRGSSSYEQYF. CDR3 bases: TGCGCCAGCAGTGTCCGGGGGTCGAGCTCCTACGAGCAGTACTTC.

This clonotype was seen a few times. One base away lies a much larger clone, so this may be a sequencing read error. The chain recombines TRBV12-3 or TRBV12-4 with TRBJ2-3; unclear D gene. The CDR3 has 13 residues. V was clipped by 5 bases and J by 2 bases, with 8 bases between them. This CDR3 reads CASSLVDTDTQYF. The CDR3 nucleotides are TGTGCCAGCAGTCTTGTGGACACAGATACGCAGTATTTT.

This clonotype was seen many times. J is TRBJ2-1 and V is TRBV28; 9 bases map to TRBD2. The ends lost 2 bases at V and 1 base at J; junction bases unmatched: 3. CDR1 and CDR2 from the germline V gene are MDHEN and SYDVKM. The CDR3 has 16 amino acids. The CDR3 reads CASSLVAGGSYNEQFF. The CDR3, as DNA: TGTGCCAGCAGTTTAGTGGCGGGAGGGTCCTACAATGAGCAGTTCTTC. The full variable domain, its missing parts supplied by reference TRBV28 and TRBJ2-1, is DVKVTQSSRYLVKRTGEKVFLECVQDMDHENMFWYRQDPGLGLRLIYFSYDVKMKEKGDIPEGYSVSREKKERFSLILESASTNQTSMYLCASSLVAGGSYNEQFFGPGTRLTVL.

A few counts support this clonotype. V and J are TRBV19 and TRBJ2-2, with 10 nucleotides matching TRBD2. The CDR3 is made up of 17 amino acids. The J segment lost 8 bases and the V segment lost 1 base, leaving 10 bases of the junction unmatched. From germline, CDR1 is LNHDA and CDR2 SQIVND (reference sequence). DNA of the CDR3: TGTGCCAGTAGTATAGGAGCGGGAGGGCCTGTGGATGGGGAGCTGTTTTTT. Its translation is CASSIGAGGPVDGELFF. Looking up the rest from reference TRBV19 and TRBJ2-2 gives the full variable domain: DGGITQSPKYLFRKEGQNVTLSCEQNLNHDAMYWYRQDPGQGLRLIYYSQIVNDFQKGDIAEGYSVSREKKESFPLTVTSAQKNPTAFYLCASSIGAGGPVDGELFFGEGSRLTVL.

In this sample, this clonotype turned up many times. DNA of the CDR3: TGTGCCAGCAGCCAAGGGAGCGGAAGGAACAATGAGCAGTTCTTC. Amino acids: CASSQGSGRNNEQFF. The V and J genes are TRBV3-1 and TRBJ2-1, with a tentative D call TRBD2 (5 bases). CDR3 length: 15 amino acids. Deletions cut 1 base from V and 5 bases from J, with 12 bases between. Germline values: CDR1 LGHDT, CDR2 YNNKEL (reference sequence).

In this sample, this clonotype turned up a few times. V and J are TRBV6-1 and TRBJ1-1; D may be TRBD1 (6 bases). Germline-derived CDR1 and CDR2 are MNHNS and SASEGT. This CDR3 has 13 amino acids. V was shortened by 10 bases and J by 4 bases, with 16 bases between the two germline ends. The CDR3 spells CATRSGQFTEAFF. The CDR3, as DNA: TGTGCCACCCGATCTGGACAGTTCACTGAAGCTTTCTTT.

This clonotype was recorded a few times. The rearrangement links TRBV6-5 to TRBJ1-2; D remains unclear. CDR3 length: 13 amino acids. The ends were cut back, 0 bases at V and 6 bases at J, with 8 bases in the middle. CDR1 is MNHEY and CDR2 is SVGAGI in the germline V gene. The CDR3 DNA follows: TGTGCCAGCAGTTACTCTGGGTGGGATGGCTACACCTTC. Translating it yields CASSYSGWDGYTF.

This clonotype was seen ten or more times. This rearrangement joins TRBV18 to TRBJ2-1, with 9 bases aligning to TRBD2. The V gene's germline CDR1 is KGHSH and CDR2 LQKENI. The junction had 10 bases not matched to a gene; V was cut back by 6 bases and J by 7 bases. There are 15 residues in the CDR3. The CDR3 nucleotides are TGTGCCAGCTCGCCCAGGGGACTAGCTTATAATGAGCAGTTCTTC. Amino acids: CASSPRGLAYNEQFF.

V gene TRBV7-2 combines with J gene TRBJ2-2; 7 positions agree with TRBD1. The CDR3 contains 15 residues. The V segment lost 4 bases and the J segment 3 bases; nucleotides outside the gene matches: 5. Germline values: CDR1 SGHTA, CDR2 FQGNSA. CDR3 DNA: TGTGCCAGCAGCTCAGGGGGACCATACACCGGGGAGCTGTTTTTT. Amino acids: CASSSGGPYTGELFF.

This chain connects TRBV20-1 to TRBJ2-7, with 11 nucleotides matching TRBD2. The V and J ends lost 2 bases and 2 bases, in that order; junction bases with no gene match: 2. This CDR3 comprises 14 residues. Germline CDR1 and CDR2: DFQATT and SNEGSKA (reference sequence). The CDR3 DNA follows: TGCAGTGCTAGATTTAGCGGGAGGGCCTACGAGCAGTACTTC. Its protein product is CSARFSGRAYEQYF.

This clonotype was found a few times. The chain employs TRBV7-9 and TRBJ1-4; 7 bases are a match to TRBD1. The CDR3 length is 15 residues. V shed 4 bases, J shed 6 bases, and the junction held 8 bases outside the gene matches. Looked up from germline, CDR1 is SEHNR and CDR2 is FQNEAQ (reference sequence). The CDR3 loop is CASSSTGRPDEKLFF. The DNA of the CDR3 is TGTGCCAGCAGCTCGACAGGGCGGCCGGATGAAAAACTGTTTTTT.

J is TRBJ2-7 and V is TRBV11-2, with 10 bases aligning to TRBD2. CDR1 is SGHAT and CDR2 is FQNNGV in the germline V gene. The V segment lost 5 bases and the J segment 1 base; nucleotides outside the gene matches: 11. CDR3 size: 17 residues. CDR3 DNA: TGTGCCAGCAGCCCTTGGAAACTAGCGGGAATATCCTACGAGCAGTACTTC. It encodes CASSPWKLAGISYEQYF. The full variable domain, with the rest looked up from reference TRBV11-2 and TRBJ2-7, is EAGVAQSPRYKIIEKRQSVAFWCNPISGHATLYWYQQILGQGPKLLIQFQNNGVVDDSQLPKDRFSAERLKGVDSTLKIQPAKLEDSAVYLCASSPWKLAGISYEQYFGPGTRLTVT.

This clonotype was detected once. The chain recombines TRBV20-1 with TRBJ2-1, with TRBD2 identical over 7 bases. CDR1 and CDR2 from the germline V gene are DFQATT and SNEGSKA (reference sequence). V shed 6 bases and J 6 bases; nucleotides not matched to a gene: 11. There are 14 residues in the CDR3. CDR3 in amino acids: CSAYQREGLNEQFF. CDR3 sequence (DNA): TGCAGTGCCTACCAAAGGGAGGGCCTCAATGAGCAGTTCTTC.

In this sample, this clonotype turned up once. The genes are TRBV27 and TRBJ2-2; D is perhaps TRBD2 (5 bases). The germline V and J ends were trimmed by 5 bases and 2 bases, with 12 bases remaining between them. Per germline, CDR1 MNHEY and CDR2 SMNVEV (reference sequence). This CDR3 is 15 amino acids long. The CDR3 coding sequence is TGTGCCAGCAGTCGGGGTCTCAGCAACACCGGGGAGCTGTTTTTT. It yields the protein CASSRGLSNTGELFF.

This clonotype was seen a few times. The J gene is TRBJ2-2, the V gene TRBV6-1; D is uncertain. Germline V lookup: CDR1 MNHNS, CDR2 SASEGT. This CDR3 comprises 15 residues. The V and J ends lost 2 bases and 0 bases respectively, with 7 bases between them. The CDR3 sequence: CASSERKANTGELFF. In DNA form, the CDR3 reads TGTGCCAGCAGTGAACGGAAAGCGAACACCGGGGAGCTGTTTTTT.

This clonotype appeared a few times. CDR3 sequence reads: CSARDPTSKTRETQYF. CDR3 bases: TGCAGTGCTAGAGACCCGACTAGCAAGACTAGAGAGACCCAGTACTTC. This chain connects TRBV20-1 to TRBJ2-5, with 7 positions matching TRBD2. The germline V gene has CDR1 DFQATT and CDR2 SNEGSKA (reference sequence). The CDR3 totals 16 residues. The V segment lost 0 bases and the J segment 4 bases; nucleotides outside the gene matches: 11.

At least ten counts were recorded for this clonotype. The chain uses TRBV3-1 and TRBJ1-2; no clear D. This CDR3 is built from 15 residues. With 5 bases removed from V and 4 bases from J, the gap between germline ends came to 17 bases. Germline V CDR1 and CDR2: LGHDT, YNNKEL (reference sequence). The CDR3 DNA reads as TGTGCCAGCAGCGCCTCACGGTGGGGAGTCTATGGCTACACCTTC. The encoded protein is CASSASRWGVYGYTF.